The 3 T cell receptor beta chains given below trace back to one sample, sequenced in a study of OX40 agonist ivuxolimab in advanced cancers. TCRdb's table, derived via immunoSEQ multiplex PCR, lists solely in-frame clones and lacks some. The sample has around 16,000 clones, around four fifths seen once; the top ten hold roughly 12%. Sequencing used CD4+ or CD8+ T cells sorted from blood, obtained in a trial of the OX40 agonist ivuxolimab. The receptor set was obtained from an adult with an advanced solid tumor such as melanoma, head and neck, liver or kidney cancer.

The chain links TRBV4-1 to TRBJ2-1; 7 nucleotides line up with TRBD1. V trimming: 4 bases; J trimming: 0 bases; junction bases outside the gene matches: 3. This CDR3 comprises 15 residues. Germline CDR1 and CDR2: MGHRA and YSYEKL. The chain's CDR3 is CASSRTGDSYNEQFF. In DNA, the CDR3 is TGCGCCAGCAGCCGCACAGGGGACTCCTACAATGAGCAGTTCTTC.

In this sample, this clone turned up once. CDR3 protein: CASSYSTGHGYTF. The CDR3 nucleotides read TGTGCCAGCAGTTACTCGACAGGGCACGGCTACACCTTC. The chain has TRBV6-5 and TRBJ1-2; 7 bases fit TRBD1. Germline trimming cut 0 bases from V and 8 bases from J; bases unmatched to any gene: 3. Per germline, CDR1 MNHEY and CDR2 SVGAGI. The CDR3 runs to 13 residues.

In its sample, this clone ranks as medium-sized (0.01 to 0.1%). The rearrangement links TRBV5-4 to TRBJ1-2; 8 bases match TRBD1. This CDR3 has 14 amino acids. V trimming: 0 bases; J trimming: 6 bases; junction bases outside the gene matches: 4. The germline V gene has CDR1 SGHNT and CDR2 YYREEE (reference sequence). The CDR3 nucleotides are TGTGCCAGCAGCTTGGAGGCAGGGGGCGATGGCTACACCTTC. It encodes CASSLEAGGDGYTF.